Shown below are 22 T cell receptor beta chains from a single sample sequenced in a study of OX40 agonist ivuxolimab in advanced cancers. Sequencing was performed with immunoSEQ multiplex PCR; in TCRdb, only in-frame clones are kept and a portion is missing. The sample lists approximately 58,000 clones, 70% to 80% occurring once. Sequencing used CD4+ or CD8+ T cells sorted from blood, obtained in a trial of the OX40 agonist ivuxolimab. The source of these receptors is an adult with an advanced solid tumor such as melanoma, head and neck, liver or kidney cancer.

CDR3 residues: CASSQPPFDLGASYGKTQYF. The CDR3 bases are TGCGCCAGCAGTCAACCCCCCTTTGATTTGGGAGCATCGTACGGTAAGACCCAGTACTTC. V usage is TRBV23-1 and J usage is TRBJ2-5; weak D call: TRBD2 (5 bases). TRBV23-1 is classed as an ORF, of uncertain function. The CDR3 loop spans 20 amino acids. V lost 2 bases, J lost 6 bases, and 31 bases lay in between.

The CDR3 region is CASSLALAGVSGNTIYF. The CDR3, as DNA: TGTGCCAGCAGCTTAGCCCTCGCAGGGGTCTCTGGAAACACCATATATTTT. The chain combines TRBV11-2 with TRBJ1-3; possible D gene TRBD1, 6 bases. With 1 base removed from V and 0 bases from J, the gap between germline ends came to 13 bases. The CDR3 covers 17 residues. Germline CDR1 reads SGHAT; CDR2 reads FQNNGV.

The chain combines TRBV10-3 with TRBJ1-6; D gene uncertain. Trimming took off 6 bases at V and 5 bases at J, with 5 bases between the two ends. This CDR3 is built from 12 residues. Per the germline V gene, CDR1 is ENHRY and CDR2 is SYGVKD. In DNA, the CDR3 is TGTGCCATCAGACGGGATAATTCACCCCTCCACTTT. It translates to CAIRRDNSPLHF.

By its share, this clone is medium-sized (0.01 to 0.1%). J is TRBJ1-2 and V is TRBV29-1; tentatively, D is TRBD1 (5 bases). The germline CDR1 and CDR2 sequences are SQVTM and ANQGSEA. The CDR3 sequence is 14 residues long. Trimming pared 4 bases from V and 7 bases from J, leaving 19 bases between. The CDR3 sequence is CSVVVQSRGGGYTF. CDR3 bases: TGCAGCGTTGTGGTTCAAAGTAGGGGCGGTGGCTACACCTTC. The variable domain in full, with the rest retrieved from reference TRBV29-1 and TRBJ1-2, is SAVISQKPSRDICQRGTSLTIQCQVDSQVTMMFWYRQQPGQSLTLIATANQGSEATYESGFVIDKFPISRPNLTFSTLTVSNMSPEDSSIYLCSVVVQSRGGGYTFGSGTRLTVV.

The chain employs TRBV4-2 and TRBJ2-3, with 7 nucleotides matching TRBD2. This CDR3 has 17 residues. The V gene end was trimmed by 0 bases and the J gene end by 0 bases; junction bases not matched to a gene: 6. CDR1 and CDR2 (germline): LGHNA, YNFKEQ. This CDR3 reads CASSQDMAGESTDTQYF. For the CDR3, the DNA is TGTGCCAGCAGCCAAGATATGGCGGGAGAAAGCACAGATACGCAGTATTTT.

This chain links TRBV5-1 with TRBJ2-5, with TRBD2 matching 14 bases. Germline CDR1 reads SGHRS; CDR2 reads YFSETQ. The CDR3 extends over 15 amino acids. The J segment lost 5 bases and the V segment lost 5 bases, leaving 5 bases of the junction unmatched. CDR3 nucleotides: TGCGCCAGCAGTAGGGGGACTAGCGGGAGTGAGACCCAGTACTTC. This gives the protein CASSRGTSGSETQYF. Full variable domain (remainder filled in from reference TRBV5-1 and TRBJ2-5): KAGVTQTPRYLIKTRGQQVTLSCSPISGHRSVSWYQQTPGQGLQFLFEYFSETQRNKGNFPGRFSGRQFSNSRSEMNVSTLELGDSALYLCASSRGTSGSETQYFGPGTRLLVL.

The V gene is TRBV10-3, the J gene TRBJ2-7, with D possibly called TRBD1 or TRBD2 (6 bases each). The germline V and J ends were trimmed by 3 bases and 4 bases, with 13 bases remaining between them. CDR1 ENHRY and CDR2 SYGVKD come from the germline V gene. CDR3 length: 14 residues. The CDR3 DNA reads TGTGCCATCAGTGATGGAGGGGGTTCATACGAGCAGTACTTC. Amino acids: CAISDGGGSYEQYF.

The chain employs TRBV7-3 and TRBJ2-1; maybe TRBD2 (5 bases). Trimming removed 5 bases at V and 6 bases at J, with 20 bases between. The length of the CDR3 is 16 residues. Germline V gene data show CDR1 as SGHTA and CDR2 as FQGTGA. The CDR3 DNA reads TGTGCCAGCAGCCACCGACTAAACCGTGATTTCAATGAGCAGTTCTTC. It encodes CASSHRLNRDFNEQFF.

This chain uses TRBV10-3 with TRBJ2-2; TRBD1 might be the D (5 bases). Trimming shortened V by 5 bases and J by 5 bases, and 12 bases separated the two germline ends. This CDR3 region has 14 residues. Germline CDR1 is ENHRY and CDR2 is SYGVKD. CDR3 coding DNA: TGTGCCATCAGTCCCCGCCCAGGGACCGGGGAGCTGTTTTTT. It translates to CAISPRPGTGELFF.

The V and J genes are TRBV5-1 and TRBJ2-5, with D possibly TRBD1 on 6 matching bases. V was clipped by 1 base and J by 5 bases, with 6 bases between them. Germline V gives CDR1 SGHRS, CDR2 YFSETQ. The CDR3 consists of 12 residues. CDR3 sequence: CASSLTGETQYF. CDR3 in DNA: TGCGCCAGCAGCTTGACAGGGGAGACCCAGTACTTC.

J is TRBJ2-7 and V is TRBV14; D not resolved. Trimming left V 3 bases short and J 2 bases short, with 5 bases between. The CDR3 is 12 amino acids. CDR1 and CDR2 (germline): SGHDN, FVKESK. CDR3 sequence: CASSHGAYEQYF. The CDR3 DNA follows: TGTGCCAGCAGCCATGGGGCCTACGAGCAGTACTTC.

The chain uses TRBV11-3 and TRBJ2-1, with TRBD2 identical over 11 bases. The CDR3 extends over 15 amino acids. CDR1 SGHNT and CDR2 YENEEA come from the germline V gene. After removal of 5 bases from V and 4 bases from J, the junction contained 4 bases not matched to a gene. Written as DNA, the CDR3 is TGTGCCAGCAGCCGGACTAGCGGGTGGTACAATGAGCAGTTCTTC. Amino acids: CASSRTSGWYNEQFF. Full variable domain (missing parts from reference TRBV11-3 and TRBJ2-1): EAGVVQSPRYKIIEKKQPVAFWCNPISGHNTLYWYLQNLGQGPELLIRYENEEAVDDSQLPKDRFSAERLKGVDSTLKIQPAELGDSAVYLCASSRTSGWYNEQFFGPGTRLTVL.

The chain is built from TRBV21-1 and TRBJ2-1; the table assigns TRBD1, which was not confirmed against the DNA. TRBV21-1 is recorded as a pseudogene. The CDR3 covers 13 residues. CDR3 protein: CASSHQGCNEQFF. The DNA for the CDR3 is TGTGCCAGCAGTCACCAGGGGTGCAATGAGCAGTTCTTC.

The chain employs TRBV6-6 and TRBJ1-2, with 10 bases fitting TRBD1. V trimming: 6 bases; J trimming: 6 bases; junction bases outside the gene matches: 10. CDR1 and CDR2 from the germline V gene are MNHNY and SVGAGI (reference sequence). The CDR3 spans 15 residues. The CDR3: CASSPEGTGVNGYTF. The CDR3 DNA reads as TGTGCCAGCAGCCCCGAGGGGACAGGGGTAAATGGCTACACCTTC.

J is TRBJ1-1 and V is TRBV19, with a weak D call TRBD1 (6 bases). V was pared by 7 bases and J by 5 bases, with 17 bases between. Germline lookup yields CDR1 LNHDA and CDR2 SQIVND (reference sequence). The CDR3 is 14 amino acids. The CDR3 nucleotides are TGTGCCAGTACCATGGGGGGGCGATGGACTGAAGCTTTCTTT. Translation gives CASTMGGRWTEAFF.

CDR3 in amino acids: CASSLLGTNTEAFF. The CDR3 coding sequence is TGTGCCAGCAGTTTATTGGGGACAAACACTGAAGCTTTCTTT. This chain links TRBV28 with TRBJ1-1, with D possibly matching TRBD1 (6 bases). V lost 1 base and J lost 2, with 8 bases in between. Germline loops: CDR1 MDHEN, CDR2 SYDVKM. CDR3 length equals 14 residues.

The genes are TRBV6-1 and TRBJ2-7; D not resolved. CDR3 size: 15 residues. V gave up 0 bases and J gave up 3 bases, with 12 bases separating them. CDR1 and CDR2 from the germline V gene are MNHNS and SASEGT. CDR3 residues: CASSEATVPVYEQYF. CDR3 in DNA: TGTGCCAGCAGTGAAGCCACAGTGCCGGTCTACGAGCAGTACTTC.

J is TRBJ2-7 and V is TRBV29-1; 7 nucleotides match TRBD1. V lost 6 bases to trimming and J lost 6 bases; unmatched junction nucleotides: 11. The CDR3 sequence is 13 residues long. Germline V gene lookup returns CDR1 SQVTM and CDR2 ANQGSEA. The CDR3 loop reads CSVPGTDYVEQYF. DNA of the CDR3: TGCAGCGTCCCCGGGACAGACTACGTCGAGCAGTACTTC.

The rearrangement links TRBV6-6 to TRBJ2-6; D not resolved. CDR1 MNHNY and CDR2 SVGAGI come from the germline V gene (reference sequence). The CDR3 length is 15 residues. The V and J ends lost 0 bases and 0 bases respectively, with 3 bases between them. The CDR3 nucleotides are TGTGCCAGCAGTTACTCGACCTCTGGGGCCAACGTCCTGACTTTC. It codes for CASSYSTSGANVLTF.

The chain is built from TRBV7-2 and TRBJ1-4, with a weak D call TRBD1 (5 bases). Trimming removed 4 bases from V and 3 bases from J, with 9 bases in between. This CDR3 has 14 residues. CDR1 is SGHTA and CDR2 is FQGNSA in the germline V gene. The CDR3 sequence: CASSSGLSNEKLFF. Written as DNA, the CDR3 is TGTGCCAGCAGCTCGGGACTTTCTAATGAAAAACTGTTTTTT. The full variable domain, its missing parts supplied by reference TRBV7-2 and TRBJ1-4, is GAGVSQSPSNKVTEKGKDVELRCDPISGHTALYWYRQSLGQGLEFLIYFQGNSAPDKSGLPSDRFSAERTGGSVSTLTIQRTQQEDSAVYLCASSSGLSNEKLFFGSGTQLSVL.

The chain uses TRBV6-5 and TRBJ2-3, with unresolved D. V was cut by 4 bases and J by 3 bases, with 11 bases left in between. CDR3 length: 14 amino acids. Germline-derived CDR1 and CDR2 are MNHEY and SVGAGI. CDR3 region: CASSFLGFTDTQYF. CDR3 in DNA: TGTGCCAGCAGTTTCCTAGGATTTACAGATACGCAGTATTTT.

J is TRBJ1-1 and V is TRBV2; D remains ambiguous. The CDR3 covers 13 residues. Germline values: CDR1 SNHLY, CDR2 FYNNEI. The ends were cut back, 4 bases at V and 3 bases at J, with 9 bases in the middle. CDR3 sequence (DNA): TGTGCCAGCAGTGTGGGGAGTCACACTGAAGCTTTCTTT. It is translated as CASSVGSHTEAFF.